Detailed here is one TCR beta chain. The source of the sample is a study of CD8 T cells in Susac syndrome. The RNA, about 0.45 to 1 ug, was put through reverse transcription using random hexamers. The method of amplification for TCR beta CDR3 was immunoSEQ multiplex PCR, covering 54 Vbeta and 13 Jbeta. TCRdb re-analysed the immunoSEQ multiplex PCR reads in MiXCR, keeping a single row per CDR3 protein. The profile shows around 270,000 distinct CDR3 sequences, 85% of them singletons. The authors sequenced TCR beta from blood CD8+ and CD4+ T cells. Stable or active relapsing-remitting multiple sclerosis, untreated and meeting revised McDonald criteria, defined the controls. The TEMRA cells underwent FACS enrichment, while the CD8+ and CD4+ T cells underwent negative isolation. CDR1 is SGHTA, CDR2 FQGNSA, per germline. This CDR3 has 15 amino acids. Trimming pared 1 base from V and 6 bases from J, leaving 16 bases between.

The origin of this receptor is a human donor with multiple sclerosis. Sequencing input: CD8+ T cells from PBMCs. The chain has TRBV7-2 and TRBJ2-7; D is possibly TRBD1 (6 bases). As DNA, the CDR3 is TGTGCCAGCAGCTTAGGACTCGGGCAGGGGCCCGAGCAGTACTTC. Protein sequence: CASSLGLGQGPEQYF. Drawing the rest from reference TRBV7-2 and TRBJ2-7, the complete variable domain is GAGVSQSPSNKVTEKGKDVELRCDPISGHTALYWYRQSLGQGLEFLIYFQGNSAPDKSGLPSDRFSAERTGGSVSTLTIQRTQQEDSAVYLCASSLGLGQGPEQYFGPGTRLTVT.